Detailed here is one T cell receptor (beta chain). Its antigen is as yet unknown. The data were taken from a study of T cell repertoires in cytomegalovirus infection. The overall study: An indication of both CMV infection and matching HLA type came from public TCR beta signatures. General observations from the study: Totalled public TCR beta family frequency picked out people who carried CMV plus the relevant HLA. The ex vivo response showed dominance by HLA-C-restricted CMV-specific TCR beta clonotypes.

TCRdb itself ran the reads through MiXCR, one entry per CDR3 protein. The sample contains around 300,000 distinct CDR3 sequences, over 7.5% of which appear only once. Germline trimming cut 3 bases from V and 4 bases from J; bases unmatched to any gene: 5. This CDR3 has 16 amino acids. Germline V lookup: CDR1 SGDLS, CDR2 YYNGEE. The genes are TRBV9 and TRBJ2-1; TRBD2 matches at 12 bases. The clonotype was recovered from a human donor in good health (CMV status not recorded). Some clones in this sample may be carry-over from other donors' samples. Sequencing was done on a sample of PBMCs. The CDR3 nucleotides read TGTGCCAGCAGCGCCCGACTAGCGGGGGATTACAATGAGCAGTTCTTC. The encoded protein is CASSARLAGDYNEQFF.